A single sample is the source of the 10 T cell receptor beta chains below, sequenced in a study of T cell responses to AZD1222 COVID-19 vaccine. Libraries were prepared by immunoSEQ multiplex PCR; TCRdb keeps only in-frame clonotypes and omits some of them. The sample contains about 140,000 clones, 85% to 95% of which appear only once. Sequenced material: peripheral blood, taken on day 0 of AZD1222 vaccination. The receptors were sampled from an adult in good health.

The V gene is TRBV18, the J gene TRBJ2-7; possibly TRBD1 for D (6 bases). Germline values: CDR1 KGHSH, CDR2 LQKENI. The CDR3 is made up of 17 amino acids. V was clipped by 2 bases and J by 2 bases, with 19 bases between them. CDR3 sequence reads: CASSPGDTATGAYEQYF. In DNA form, the CDR3 reads TGTGCCAGCTCACCAGGGGACACGGCTACCGGAGCCTACGAGCAGTACTTC.

The chain couples TRBV11-3 to TRBJ2-1; D uncertain. The CDR3 spans 14 residues. The V and J ends lost 1 base and 1 base respectively, with 5 bases between them. Germline loops: CDR1 SGHNT, CDR2 YENEEA. The CDR3 region is CASSLGQSYNEQFF. For the CDR3, the DNA is TGTGCCAGCAGCTTAGGGCAATCCTACAATGAGCAGTTCTTC.

J is TRBJ2-2 and V is TRBV15; TRBD1 matches 8 bases. CDR1 and CDR2 from the germline V gene are LNHNV and YYDKDF (reference sequence). Trimming took 0 bases from V and 5 from J; bases not matched to a gene: 5. The CDR3 extends over 16 amino acids. The CDR3 protein is CATSRERDRQTGELFF. CDR3 DNA: TGTGCCACCAGCAGAGAACGGGACAGGCAGACCGGGGAGCTGTTTTTT.

The rearrangement links TRBV28 to TRBJ2-7, with D hard to call. From germline, CDR1 is MDHEN and CDR2 SYDVKM. The length of the CDR3 is 13 residues. With 9 bases removed from V and 3 bases from J, the gap between germline ends came to 15 bases. This CDR3 reads CASSQPSIYEQYF. In DNA, the CDR3 is TGTGCCAGTTCCCAGCCTTCGATCTACGAGCAGTACTTC. Together with reference TRBV28 and TRBJ2-7, the CDR3 gives the full variable domain: DVKVTQSSRYLVKRTGEKVFLECVQDMDHENMFWYRQDPGLGLRLIYFSYDVKMKEKGDIPEGYSVSREKKERFSLILESASTNQTSMYLCASSQPSIYEQYFGPGTRLTVT.

This chain uses TRBV5-1 with TRBJ1-1, with D perhaps matching TRBD1 (5 bases). The CDR3 has 14 residues. Trimming took 2 bases from V and 2 from J, leaving 10 bases between them. Germline V lookup: CDR1 SGHRS, CDR2 YFSETQ. CDR3 in DNA: TGCGCCAGCAGCTTATTGACAGCTAACACTGAAGCTTTCTTT. Residues: CASSLLTANTEAFF.

The J gene is TRBJ2-6, the V gene TRBV9, with D maybe TRBD1 (5 bases). This CDR3 has 17 residues. Germline CDR1 and CDR2: SGDLS and YYNGEE. The V end lost 4 bases, the J end lost 4 bases, and 18 bases lay between the germline ends. The CDR3 loop is CASSPQGVEAGANVLTF. The CDR3 bases are TGTGCCAGCAGCCCACAAGGGGTAGAAGCCGGGGCCAACGTCCTGACTTTC.

The V call is TRBV18, the J call TRBJ1-3, with 10 bases matching TRBD1. V shed 3 bases, J shed 2 bases, and the junction held 13 bases outside the gene matches. Germline CDR1 and CDR2: KGHSH and LQKENI. The CDR3 is 19 amino acids. CDR3 sequence (DNA): TGTGCCAGCTCACCCCTGAACCCGACAGGGGGCACCCCTGGAAACACCATATATTTT. Amino acid sequence: CASSPLNPTGGTPGNTIYF.

This rearrangement joins TRBV15 to TRBJ1-4, with 9 nucleotides matching TRBD1. The junction had 7 bases not matched to a gene; V was cut back by 0 bases and J by 8 bases. Germline V gene lookup returns CDR1 LNHNV and CDR2 YYDKDF (reference sequence). This CDR3 has 16 residues. The CDR3 nucleotides read TGTGCCACCAGCAGAGATTTACAGGGGGCTGGGGAAAAACTGTTTTTT. It specifies CATSRDLQGAGEKLFF.

This clone was seen a few times. CDR3 sequence (DNA): TGCAGCGTCGCGACAACCCAAGGAGGCTATGAGCAGTTCTTC. Its translation is CSVATTQGGYEQFF. This sequence joins TRBV29-1 and TRBJ2-1, with a weak D call TRBD2 (5 bases). With 6 bases removed from V and 8 bases from J, the gap between germline ends came to 20 bases. The CDR3 runs 14 residues. CDR1 SQVTM and CDR2 ANQGSEA come from the germline V gene.

This chain joins TRBV2 and TRBJ2-7, with 8 bases lining up with TRBD2. J was trimmed by 1 base and V by 4 bases; bases with no gene match: 6. The CDR3 is made up of 15 amino acids. The germline gives CDR1 SNHLY, CDR2 FYNNEI. CDR3 DNA sequence: TGTGCCAGCAGTGGCGTAGCGGGAAAATCCTACGAGCAGTACTTC. It is translated as CASSGVAGKSYEQYF.